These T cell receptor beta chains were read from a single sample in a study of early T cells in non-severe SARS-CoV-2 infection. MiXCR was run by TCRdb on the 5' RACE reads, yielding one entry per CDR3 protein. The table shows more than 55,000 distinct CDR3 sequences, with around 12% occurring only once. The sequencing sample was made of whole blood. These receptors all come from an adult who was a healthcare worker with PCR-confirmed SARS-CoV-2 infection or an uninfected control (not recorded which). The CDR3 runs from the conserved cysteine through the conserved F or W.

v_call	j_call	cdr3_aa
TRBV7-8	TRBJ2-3	CASSRLAGGITDTQYF
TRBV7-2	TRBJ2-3	CAVSGGSTDTQYF
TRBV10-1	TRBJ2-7	CASSESGSPAHEQYF
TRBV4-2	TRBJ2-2	CASSQDTSGRPGELFF
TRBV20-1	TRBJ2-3	CSASVGFGDTQYF
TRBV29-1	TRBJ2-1	CSVRVGSGKAYNEQFF
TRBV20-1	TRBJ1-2	CSARDQDDGYTF
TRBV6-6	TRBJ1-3	CASWGGAGNTIYF
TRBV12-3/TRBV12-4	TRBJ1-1	CASSLAQNTEAFF
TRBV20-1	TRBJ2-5	CSARGSGLVETQYF
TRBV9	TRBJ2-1	CASSGRGLAIGEQFF
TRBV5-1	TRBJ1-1	CASSFGPGPYTEAFF
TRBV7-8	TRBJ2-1	CASSQESRDSHNEQFF
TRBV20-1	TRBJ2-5	CSATTQETQYF
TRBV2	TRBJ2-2	CASSGGGRATGELFF
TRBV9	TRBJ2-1	CASSGNEQFF
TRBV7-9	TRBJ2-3	CASSSNLGETDTQYF
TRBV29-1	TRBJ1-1	CSAGQLNTEAFF
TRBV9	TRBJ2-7	CASSPQVASGSGEQYF
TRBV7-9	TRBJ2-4	CASSLETIQYF
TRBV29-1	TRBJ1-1	CSVVQGGPEAFF
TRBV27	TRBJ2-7	CASSAFLAADSYEQYF
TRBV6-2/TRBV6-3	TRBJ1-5	CASSYVGSNQPQHF
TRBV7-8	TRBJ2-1	CASSFKVGGAEQFF
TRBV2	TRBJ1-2	CASSEPGGVRGYTF
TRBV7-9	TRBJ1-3	CASSFGFSENTIYF
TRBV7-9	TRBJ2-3	CASSFGLAEADTQYF
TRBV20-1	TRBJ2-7	CSASPGQGYEQYF
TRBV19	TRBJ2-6	CASSVGQGALGANVLTF
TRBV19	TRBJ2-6	CASSKDLSGLWVSGANVLTF
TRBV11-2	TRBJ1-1	CASSLKSLRTGHTEAFF
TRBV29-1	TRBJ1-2	CSVGEVSGGYTF
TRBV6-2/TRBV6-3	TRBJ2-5	CASSYSYQELVGETQYF
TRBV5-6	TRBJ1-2	CASSERGHGYTF
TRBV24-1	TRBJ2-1	CATSDSIGTGEYNEQFF
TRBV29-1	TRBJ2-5	CSSQQETQYF
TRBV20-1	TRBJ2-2	CSARDLAENTGELFF
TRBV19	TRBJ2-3	CASSIQSGMDTQYF
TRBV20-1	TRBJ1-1	CSARQGLVLDTEAFF
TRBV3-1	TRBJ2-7	CASSQDFSTVYEQYF
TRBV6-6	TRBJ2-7	CASKTGTGTYEQYF
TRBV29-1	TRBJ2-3	CSVDKLAGNLDTQYF
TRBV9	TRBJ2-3	CASSVEAARTDTQYF
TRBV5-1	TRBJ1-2	CASSPSQLLFPGYTF
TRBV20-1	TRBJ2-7	CSARRDTTYEQYF
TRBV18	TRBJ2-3	CASSPVTTPTDTQYF
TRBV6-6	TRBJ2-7	CASSYSLGLYYEQYF
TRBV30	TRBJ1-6	CAWGHAGSNSPLHF
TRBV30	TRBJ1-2	CAWDSDYGYTF
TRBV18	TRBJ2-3	CASSPHRGGPTDTQYF
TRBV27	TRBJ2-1	CASSSPGSSYNEQFF
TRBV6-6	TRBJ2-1	CASSSIGGLEQFF